The rows below give T cell receptor beta chains drawn from one sample of a study of naive and memory T cell subsets. Each CDR3 protein is one row after TCRdb ran MiXCR on the UMI-ligation and nested PCR reads. In the table there are some 30,000 distinct CDR3 sequences, approximately 6.7% of which are singletons. The sequencing here drew on skin, taken from a tuberculin skin test site. These receptors were obtained from an adult in good health. CDR3s include the opening cysteine and the closing phenylalanine or tryptophan. Each record gives: D gene, V gene, J gene, clone size, CDR3 protein, CDR3 DNA. The D gene is left open where the match is weak. Some rows mark clone size as missing; the rest say once, few, many or name a class of expanded clone.

d_gene: NA
v_gene: TRBV20-1
j_gene: TRBJ2-7
abundance: many
CDR3aa: CSASKTGRVPYEQYF
CDR3nt: TGCAGTGCTAGTAAGACAGGCAGGGTGCCTTACGAGCAGTACTTC

d_gene: NA
v_gene: TRBV24-1
j_gene: TRBJ2-2
abundance: many
CDR3aa: CATSDPETRTGELFF
CDR3nt: TGTGCCACCAGTGATCCAGAGACTCGCACCGGGGAGCTGTTTTTT

d_gene: NA
v_gene: TRBV5-4
j_gene: TRBJ2-7
abundance: many
CDR3aa: CASSLHVGNSYEQYF
CDR3nt: TGTGCCAGCAGCTTGCATGTAGGGAACTCCTACGAGCAGTACTTC

d_gene: NA
v_gene: TRBV7-9
j_gene: TRBJ1-1
abundance: many
CDR3aa: CASSSLGGTVRPMNTEAFF
CDR3nt: TGTGCCAGCAGCTCCCTGGGGGGGACCGTCCGCCCCATGAACACTGAAGCTTTCTTT

d_gene: NA
v_gene: TRBV29-1
j_gene: TRBJ2-5
abundance: many
CDR3aa: CSVDWSVWGTQYF
CDR3nt: TGCAGCGTTGATTGGTCAGTTTGGGGGACCCAGTACTTC

d_gene: NA
v_gene: TRBV19
j_gene: TRBJ1-5
abundance: NA
CDR3aa: CASERARDQPQHF
CDR3nt: TGTGCCAGTGAACGGGCTCGGGATCAGCCCCAGCATTTT

d_gene: NA
v_gene: TRBV9
j_gene: TRBJ2-7
abundance: many
CDR3aa: CASSLTDGQLSSYEQYF
CDR3nt: TGTGCCAGCAGCCTAACGGATGGACAGTTGAGCTCCTACGAGCAGTACTTC

d_gene: NA
v_gene: TRBV20-1
j_gene: TRBJ1-1
abundance: few
CDR3aa: CSASLFGSSKHTEAFF
CDR3nt: TGCAGTGCTAGCTTGTTTGGCAGTTCGAAGCACACTGAAGCTTTCTTT

d_gene: NA
v_gene: TRBV19
j_gene: TRBJ1-1
abundance: NA
CDR3aa: CASSRHPNTEAFF
CDR3nt: TGTGCCAGTAGTAGGCACCCGAACACTGAAGCTTTCTTT

d_gene: TRBD1
v_gene: TRBV5-1
j_gene: TRBJ2-4
abundance: many
CDR3aa: CASSPRFPTTGGSKNIQYF
CDR3nt: TGCGCCAGCAGCCCCCGATTCCCGACGACAGGGGGGTCCAAAAACATTCAGTACTTC

d_gene: TRBD2
v_gene: TRBV29-1
j_gene: TRBJ2-5
abundance: many
CDR3aa: CSVVRTSGQETQYF
CDR3nt: TGCAGCGTTGTTCGGACTAGCGGGCAAGAGACCCAGTACTTC

d_gene: NA
v_gene: TRBV6-5
j_gene: TRBJ1-1
abundance: NA
CDR3aa: CASSLDSGNTEAFF
CDR3nt: TGTGCCAGCAGCCTAGATTCAGGGAACACTGAAGCTTTCTTT

d_gene: TRBD2
v_gene: TRBV3-1
j_gene: TRBJ2-5
abundance: many
CDR3aa: CASSQAKLASRETQYF
CDR3nt: TGTGCCAGCAGCCAGGCCAAACTAGCGTCCAGGGAGACCCAGTACTTC

d_gene: NA
v_gene: TRBV12-3/TRBV12-4
j_gene: TRBJ1-5
abundance: many
CDR3aa: CASSLIRNSNQPQHF
CDR3nt: TGTGCCAGCAGTTTAATTCGAAATAGCAATCAGCCCCAGCATTTT

d_gene: NA
v_gene: TRBV7-9
j_gene: TRBJ2-7
abundance: few
CDR3aa: CASSLCTYEQYF
CDR3nt: TGTGCCAGCAGCTTATGCACCTACGAGCAGTACTTC

d_gene: TRBD1
v_gene: TRBV7-6
j_gene: TRBJ2-3
abundance: many
CDR3aa: CASSLVGNRGFLTDTQYF
CDR3nt: TGTGCCAGCAGCTTAGTGGGGAACAGGGGGTTCCTCACAGATACGCAGTATTTT

d_gene: NA
v_gene: TRBV29-1
j_gene: TRBJ2-1
abundance: NA
CDR3aa: CSGGGSMAEQFF
CDR3nt: TGCAGCGGAGGTGGGTCTATGGCTGAGCAGTTCTTC

d_gene: TRBD2
v_gene: TRBV18
j_gene: TRBJ2-6
abundance: many
CDR3aa: CASSPRAGGSSGANVLTF
CDR3nt: TGTGCCAGCTCCCCGCGAGCGGGGGGCAGCTCTGGGGCCAACGTCCTGACTTTC

d_gene: TRBD1
v_gene: TRBV6-5
j_gene: TRBJ2-1
abundance: many
CDR3aa: CASSYLGQGARNEQFF
CDR3nt: TGTGCCAGCAGTTACTTAGGACAGGGGGCTCGCAATGAGCAGTTCTTC

d_gene: TRBD2
v_gene: TRBV5-4
j_gene: TRBJ2-5
abundance: many
CDR3aa: CASSLVLAGPQETQYF
CDR3nt: TGTGCCAGCAGCTTGGTACTAGCGGGCCCCCAAGAGACCCAGTACTTC

d_gene: NA
v_gene: TRBV19
j_gene: TRBJ1-2
abundance: once
CDR3aa: CASSPGSRYGDTF
CDR3nt: TGTGCCAGTAGTCCCGGTTCTCGCTATGGCGACACCTTC

d_gene: TRBD1
v_gene: TRBV5-1
j_gene: TRBJ2-7
abundance: many
CDR3aa: CASSQNLQGAMSYEQYF
CDR3nt: TGCGCCAGCAGCCAAAACTTACAGGGGGCGATGTCCTACGAGCAGTACTTC

d_gene: TRBD1
v_gene: TRBV20-1
j_gene: TRBJ1-1
abundance: few
CDR3aa: CSAHQGALEEAFF
CDR3nt: TGCAGTGCTCATCAGGGGGCGCTTGAGGAAGCTTTCTTT

d_gene: TRBD1
v_gene: TRBV19
j_gene: TRBJ2-7
abundance: few
CDR3aa: CASSAGQVSYEQYF
CDR3nt: TGTGCCAGTAGTGCGGGACAGGTCTCCTACGAGCAGTACTTC

d_gene: NA
v_gene: TRBV7-2
j_gene: TRBJ2-7
abundance: many
CDR3aa: CASSAGPAQYF
CDR3nt: TGTGCCAGCAGCGCGGGACCGGCGCAGTACTTC

d_gene: NA
v_gene: TRBV19
j_gene: TRBJ2-7
abundance: many
CDR3aa: CASSIGDGGYEEQYF
CDR3nt: TGTGCCAGTAGTATAGGGGACGGAGGCTACGAGGAGCAGTACTTC

d_gene: TRBD2
v_gene: TRBV10-3
j_gene: TRBJ2-5
abundance: many
CDR3aa: CAISPGLAGGAQYF
CDR3nt: TGTGCCATCAGTCCGGGACTAGCGGGGGGGGCCCAGTACTTC

d_gene: TRBD2
v_gene: TRBV29-1
j_gene: TRBJ2-1
abundance: many
CDR3aa: CSGGGVVEQFF
CDR3nt: TGCAGTGGGGGAGGGGTGGTTGAGCAGTTCTTC

d_gene: NA
v_gene: TRBV19
j_gene: TRBJ2-7
abundance: few
CDR3aa: CASSITGGAYEQYF
CDR3nt: TGTGCCAGTAGTATTACAGGAGGGGCCTACGAGCAGTACTTC

d_gene: TRBD2
v_gene: TRBV12-3/TRBV12-4
j_gene: TRBJ2-7
abundance: many
CDR3aa: CASSPPKAGLVNEQYF
CDR3nt: TGTGCCAGCAGCCCCCCTAAGGCGGGACTAGTCAACGAGCAGTACTTC

d_gene: TRBD1
v_gene: TRBV27
j_gene: TRBJ2-7
abundance: NA
CDR3aa: CASSLGTGGIEQYF
CDR3nt: TGTGCCAGCAGTTTAGGGACAGGGGGCATCGAGCAGTACTTC

d_gene: NA
v_gene: TRBV6-1
j_gene: TRBJ2-1
abundance: few
CDR3aa: CASSDRGGALNEQFF
CDR3nt: TGTGCCAGCAGTGATAGGGGGGGCGCGTTAAATGAGCAGTTCTTC

d_gene: NA
v_gene: TRBV20-1
j_gene: TRBJ2-7
abundance: NA
CDR3aa: CSAKTSTYEQYF
CDR3nt: TGCAGTGCTAAGACATCTACCTACGAGCAGTACTTC

d_gene: NA
v_gene: TRBV6-1
j_gene: TRBJ2-1
abundance: many
CDR3aa: CASSPTGTKNYNEQFF
CDR3nt: TGTGCCAGCAGTCCAACCGGGACAAAAAACTACAATGAGCAGTTCTTC

d_gene: NA
v_gene: TRBV12-3/TRBV12-4
j_gene: TRBJ2-2
abundance: NA
CDR3aa: CASSLGQPNTGELFF
CDR3nt: TGTGCCAGCAGTTTAGGCCAACCGAACACCGGGGAGCTGTTTTTT